A single sample gave rise to the 10 T cell receptor beta chains below, sequenced in a study of blood T cell repertoires in COVID-19 (TCRdb year 2020). Libraries were built with the immunoSEQ multiplex PCR assay. Sourced from immuneACCESS, this table was stored by TCRdb with only in-frame sequences that have V and J called. A share of the clones is absent; for the studies checked, an unresolved V gene accounts for under half, and the remainder has no known explanation. In this sample the table shows a few hundred thousand clones, approximately 86% of which occur a single time. The ten biggest clones cover around 3.9% of the sample. The material sequenced was peripheral blood. These receptors all stem from a woman in her 50s with active or convalescent COVID-19.

DNA of the CDR3: TGCGCCAGCAGCTTGTGGGCGAGCGGAGGGGTTATAGAGACCCAGTACTTC. Its translation: CASSLWASGGVIETQYF. The chain recombines TRBV5-1 with TRBJ2-5, with a tentative D call TRBD2 (6 bases). Trimming cost V 1 base and J 4 bases, with 20 bases left between them. Germline V gene lookup returns CDR1 SGHRS and CDR2 YFSETQ. The CDR3 sequence is 17 residues long.

The chain joins TRBV7-3 to TRBJ2-5, with TRBD2 as a possible D gene (5 bases). CDR3 length equals 13 residues. Germline V gene sequence: CDR1 SGHTA, CDR2 FQGTGA. Trimming stripped 2 bases from V and 3 bases from J, with 7 bases between. The CDR3 loop is CASSLRREETQYF. CDR3 nucleotides: TGTGCCAGCAGCTTACGGCGGGAAGAGACCCAGTACTTC.

The chain uses TRBV10-3 and TRBJ2-1, with TRBD1 matching 9 bases. V was pared by 8 bases and J by 5 bases, with 1 base of the junction left unmatched. This CDR3 comprises 12 residues. In germline, CDR1 is ENHRY, CDR2 SYGVKD. The CDR3 DNA reads TGTGCCATCGGGGACAGGGACAATGAGCAGTTCTTC. It yields the protein CAIGDRDNEQFF.

The chain uses TRBV10-1 and TRBJ2-7, with TRBD2 as a possible D gene (6 bases). The germline V gene encodes CDR1 WNHNN and CDR2 SYGVQD (reference sequence). The CDR3 sequence is 13 residues long. V was shortened by 8 bases and J by 7 bases, with 18 bases between the two germline ends. The CDR3 region is CASSTRREAEQYF. CDR3 DNA: TGCGCCAGCTCCACGAGGCGGGAAGCGGAGCAGTACTTC.

This clone occurred a few times. The rearrangement joins TRBV7-2 to TRBJ1-2; 10 bases agree with TRBD1. The CDR3 extends over 15 amino acids. Germline assignment: CDR1 SGHTA and CDR2 FQGNSA. Losses at the gene ends were 1 base for V and 3 bases for J; bases not matched to a gene: 2. The CDR3 DNA reads as TGTGCCAGCAGCTTAGATGGGACAGGGGACTATGGCTACACCTTC. Encoded protein: CASSLDGTGDYGYTF.

The chain recombines TRBV30 with TRBJ1-1; no reliable D call. Germline CDR1 and CDR2: GTSNPN and SVGIG (reference sequence). The CDR3 totals 12 residues. V gave up 5 bases and J gave up 4 bases, with 11 bases separating them. CDR3 bases: TGTGCCTGGCGGGATGTAGGCACTGAAGCTTTCTTT. This codes for CAWRDVGTEAFF.

The CDR3 DNA follows: TGTGCCAGCAGCTTTACAGGGTTTCCTTCCTACGAGCAGTACTTC. Translation: CASSFTGFPSYEQYF. The V gene is TRBV5-6, the J gene TRBJ2-7; possibly TRBD1 for D (6 bases). The V gene lost 2 bases and the J gene lost 1 base, with 13 bases spanning the gap. Germline-derived CDR1 and CDR2 are SGHDT and YYEEEE. The CDR3 runs 15 residues.

The chain links TRBV29-1 to TRBJ1-4; D is uncertain. This CDR3 has 13 amino acids. Trimming removed 7 bases at V and 8 bases at J, with 17 bases between. Germline V lookup: CDR1 SQVTM, CDR2 ANQGSEA. The CDR3 DNA follows: TGCAGCGCTATGACAAACGGTGGAGAAAAACTGTTTTTT. Translating gives CSAMTNGGEKLFF.

The chain uses TRBV27 and TRBJ2-5; TRBD2 aligns across 8 bases. CDR1 and CDR2 (germline): MNHEY, SMNVEV (reference sequence). The CDR3 has 17 residues. J gave up 1 base and V 4 bases, and 11 bases lay outside the gene matches. CDR3 in DNA: TGTGCCAGCAGTTCCGCTTTAGGGACTAGATTCCAAGAGACCCAGTACTTC. Its translation is CASSSALGTRFQETQYF.

The chain is built from TRBV5-1 and TRBJ1-2, with 7 bases that match TRBD1. Germline CDR1 is SGHRS and CDR2 is YFSETQ. This CDR3 is 14 amino acids long. Losses at the gene ends were 4 bases for V and 4 bases for J; bases not matched to a gene: 7. The CDR3 DNA follows: TGCGCCAGCAGCGTGGGACAGCCCTCCTATGGCTACACCTTC. It encodes CASSVGQPSYGYTF.